This TCR beta chain was captured by sequencing in a study of cytomegalovirus exposure and HLA in healthy donors. Study outcomes and limitations: TCR beta chains associated with HLA were, in a later analysis, more clonally expanded than equally common others.

Use of 60 Vbeta and 13 Jbeta primers characterized the PCR. Per the original data handling: Around 83 million unique TCR beta chains, 9 million to 11 million shared, were counted in a later analysis. Sequenced by immunoSEQ multiplex PCR; TCRdb stores in-frame clones only, minus some. V, J and clone size were drawn from that table, and D and trimming were deduced from the DNA. The sample holds under 200,000 clones, around 85% seen once. Donors counted as nominally healthy when sampled, yet unrecorded immune exposures were likely. Deletions cut 6 bases from V and 0 bases from J, with 14 bases between. The CDR3 extends over 15 amino acids. Germline CDR1 is SGHTA and CDR2 is FQGNSA. Points on this clone: Its antigen is unknown.

The sequenced sample consisted of PBMCs. This receptor was taken from a male donor in good health and CMV-seronegative. The rearrangement uses TRBV7-2 and TRBJ1-2, with a weak D call TRBD1 (6 bases). The CDR3 reads CASRRGAQSNYGYTF. CDR3 bases: TGTGCCAGCAGACGGGGGGCCCAATCTAACTATGGCTACACCTTC. Looking up the rest from reference TRBV7-2 and TRBJ1-2 gives the full variable domain: GAGVSQSPSNKVTEKGKDVELRCDPISGHTALYWYRQSLGQGLEFLIYFQGNSAPDKSGLPSDRFSAERTGGSVSTLTIQRTQQEDSAVYLCASRRGAQSNYGYTFGSGTRLTVV.